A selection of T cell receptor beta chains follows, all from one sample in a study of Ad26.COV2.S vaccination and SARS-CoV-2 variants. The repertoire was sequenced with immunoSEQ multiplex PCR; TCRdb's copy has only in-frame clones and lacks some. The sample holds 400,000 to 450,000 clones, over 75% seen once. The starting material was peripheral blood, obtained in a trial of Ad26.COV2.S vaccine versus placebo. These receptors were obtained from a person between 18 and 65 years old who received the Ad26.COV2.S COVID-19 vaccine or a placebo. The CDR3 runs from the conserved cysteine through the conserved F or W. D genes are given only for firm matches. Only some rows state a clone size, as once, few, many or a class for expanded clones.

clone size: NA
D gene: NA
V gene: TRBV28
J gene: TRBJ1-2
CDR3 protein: CASSLYRAGYTF
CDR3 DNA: TGTGCCAGCAGTTTATACAGGGCAGGCTACACCTTC

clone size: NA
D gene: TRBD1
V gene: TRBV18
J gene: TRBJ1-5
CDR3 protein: CASSPDREAQPQHF
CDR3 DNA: TGTGCCAGCTCACCAGACAGGGAGGCTCAGCCCCAGCATTTT

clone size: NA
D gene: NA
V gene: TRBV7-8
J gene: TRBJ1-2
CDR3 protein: CASSFRRLRTSYGYTF
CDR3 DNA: TGTGCCAGCAGCTTTAGGAGGCTCCGCACCTCCTATGGCTACACCTTC

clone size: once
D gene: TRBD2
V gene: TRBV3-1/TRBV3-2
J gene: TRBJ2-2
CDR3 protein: CASSQPGLAGGTGELFF
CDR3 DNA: TGTGCCAGCAGCCAACCCGGACTAGCGGGAGGGACCGGGGAGCTGTTTTTT

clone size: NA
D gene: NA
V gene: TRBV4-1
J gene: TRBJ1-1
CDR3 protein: CASSQVLNTEAFF
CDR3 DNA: TGCGCCAGCAGCCAAGTCTTGAACACTGAAGCTTTCTTT

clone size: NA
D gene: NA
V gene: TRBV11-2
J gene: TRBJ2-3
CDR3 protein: CASSLGTGNTDTQYF
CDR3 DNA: TGTGCCAGCAGCTTGGGAACGGGAAACACAGATACGCAGTATTTT

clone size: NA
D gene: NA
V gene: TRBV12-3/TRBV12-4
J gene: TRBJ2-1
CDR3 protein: CASSSLEGQFF
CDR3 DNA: TGTGCCAGCAGTTCCCTCGAGGGGCAGTTCTTC

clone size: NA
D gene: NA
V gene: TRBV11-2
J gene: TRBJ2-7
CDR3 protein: CASSLDPTGDYEQYF
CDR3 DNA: TGTGCCAGCAGCTTAGACCCGACAGGAGACTACGAGCAGTACTTC

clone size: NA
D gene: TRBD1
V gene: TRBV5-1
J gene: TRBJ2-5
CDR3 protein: CASSLALTGGQETQYF
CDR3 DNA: TGCGCCAGCAGCTTGGCTCTAACAGGGGGGCAAGAGACCCAGTACTTC

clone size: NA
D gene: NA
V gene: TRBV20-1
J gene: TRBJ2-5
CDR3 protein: CSARSEETQYF
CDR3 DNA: TGCAGTGCTAGGTCAGAAGAGACCCAGTACTTC

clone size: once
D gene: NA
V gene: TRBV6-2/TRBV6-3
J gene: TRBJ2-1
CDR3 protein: CASSLHAMGPLEEQFF
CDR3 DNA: TGTGCCAGCAGTCTTCACGCGATGGGACCCCTGGAGGAGCAGTTCTTC

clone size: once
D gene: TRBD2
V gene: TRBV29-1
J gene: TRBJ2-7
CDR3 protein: CSVVTSGSAYEQYF
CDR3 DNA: TGCAGCGTTGTTACTAGCGGGAGCGCCTACGAGCAGTACTTC

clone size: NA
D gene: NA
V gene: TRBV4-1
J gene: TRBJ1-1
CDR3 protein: CASSPQGGNTEAFF
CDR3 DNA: TGCGCCAGCAGCCCACAGGGAGGGAACACTGAAGCTTTCTTT

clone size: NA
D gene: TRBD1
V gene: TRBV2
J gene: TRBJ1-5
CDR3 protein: CASSSTGNQPQHF
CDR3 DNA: TGTGCCAGCAGTTCGACAGGGAATCAGCCCCAGCATTTT

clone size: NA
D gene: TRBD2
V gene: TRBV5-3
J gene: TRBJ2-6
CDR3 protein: CARSLTSGSSGANVLTF
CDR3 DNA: TGTGCCAGAAGCTTAACTAGCGGGAGTAGTGGGGCCAACGTCCTGACTTTC

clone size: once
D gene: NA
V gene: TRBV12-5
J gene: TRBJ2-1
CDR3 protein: CASGLFSGHEQFF
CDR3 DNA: TGTGCTAGTGGCCTTTTCAGTGGCCATGAGCAGTTCTTC

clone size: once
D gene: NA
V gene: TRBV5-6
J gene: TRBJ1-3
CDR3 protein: CASSALTGGHGNTIYF
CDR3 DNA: TGTGCCAGCAGCGCCCTTACAGGCGGCCACGGAAACACCATATATTTT

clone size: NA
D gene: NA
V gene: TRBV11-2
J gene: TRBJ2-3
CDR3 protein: CASSLRGTSTDTQYF
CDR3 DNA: TGTGCCAGCAGCTTAAGAGGAACTAGCACAGATACGCAGTATTTT

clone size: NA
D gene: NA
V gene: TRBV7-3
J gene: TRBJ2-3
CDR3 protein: CASSLKGKSTDTQYF
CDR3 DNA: TGTGCCAGCAGCTTAAAGGGGAAAAGCACAGATACGCAGTATTTT

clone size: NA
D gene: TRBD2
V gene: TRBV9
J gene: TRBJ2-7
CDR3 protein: CASSAGLAGSYEQYF
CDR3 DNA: TGTGCCAGCAGCGCCGGACTAGCGGGATCCTACGAGCAGTACTTC

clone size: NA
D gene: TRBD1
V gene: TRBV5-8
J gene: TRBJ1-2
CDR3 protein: CASSVFSGQGFDGYTF
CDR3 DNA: TGTGCCAGCAGCGTGTTCTCGGGACAGGGGTTCGATGGCTACACCTTC

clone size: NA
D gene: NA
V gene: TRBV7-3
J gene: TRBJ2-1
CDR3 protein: CASSLMDSYNEQFF
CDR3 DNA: TGTGCCAGCAGCCTGATGGACTCCTACAATGAGCAGTTCTTC

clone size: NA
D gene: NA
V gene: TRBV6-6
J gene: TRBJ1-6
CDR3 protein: CASSYSGGGNNSPLHF
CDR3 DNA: TGTGCCAGCAGTTACTCGGGGGGAGGGAATAATTCACCCCTCCACTTT

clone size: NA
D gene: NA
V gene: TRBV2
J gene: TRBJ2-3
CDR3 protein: CASSGNTDTQYF
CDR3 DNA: TGTGCCAGCAGTGGTAACACAGATACGCAGTATTTT

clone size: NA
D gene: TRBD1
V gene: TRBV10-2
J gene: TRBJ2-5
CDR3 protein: CASSDAPGGLETQYF
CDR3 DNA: TGCGCCAGCAGTGATGCCCCAGGGGGTTTGGAGACCCAGTACTTC

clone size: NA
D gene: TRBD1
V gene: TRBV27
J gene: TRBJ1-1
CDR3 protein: CASRVTGGNTEAFF
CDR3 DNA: TGTGCCAGCAGGGTGACAGGGGGGAACACTGAAGCTTTCTTT

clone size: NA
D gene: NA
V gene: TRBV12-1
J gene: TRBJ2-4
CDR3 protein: CASSLYSDSKNIQYF
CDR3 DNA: TGTGCCAGCAGCCTCTATAGCGATTCCAAAAACATTCAGTACTTC

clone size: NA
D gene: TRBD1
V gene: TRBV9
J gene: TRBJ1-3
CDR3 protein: CASSPRQGTSGNTIYF
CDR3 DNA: TGTGCCAGCAGCCCCCGACAGGGGACATCTGGAAACACCATATATTTT

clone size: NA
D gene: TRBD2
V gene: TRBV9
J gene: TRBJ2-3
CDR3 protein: CASSPRTSGSDTQYF
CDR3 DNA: TGTGCCAGCAGCCCTCGGACTAGCGGGAGTGATACGCAGTATTTT

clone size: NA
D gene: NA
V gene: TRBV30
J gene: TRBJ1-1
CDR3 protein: CAWDYRRIANTEAFF
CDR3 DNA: TGTGCCTGGGACTACAGACGGATAGCGAACACTGAAGCTTTCTTT

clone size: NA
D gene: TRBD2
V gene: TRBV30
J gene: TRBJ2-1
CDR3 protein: CAYTSGFSYNEQFF
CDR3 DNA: TGTGCCTATACTAGCGGATTTTCCTACAATGAGCAGTTCTTC

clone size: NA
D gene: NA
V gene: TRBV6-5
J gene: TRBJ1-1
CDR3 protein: CASSYDLNTEAFF
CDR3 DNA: TGTGCCAGCAGTTACGATCTGAACACTGAAGCTTTCTTT

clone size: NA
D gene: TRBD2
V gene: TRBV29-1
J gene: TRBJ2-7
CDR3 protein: CSVNGGRHSYEQYF
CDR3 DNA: TGCAGCGTCAACGGCGGGAGACACTCCTACGAGCAGTACTTC

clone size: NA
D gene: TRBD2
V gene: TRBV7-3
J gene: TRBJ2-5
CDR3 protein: CASSPGGAETQYF
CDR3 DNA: TGTGCCAGCAGCCCCGGGGGGGCAGAGACCCAGTACTTC

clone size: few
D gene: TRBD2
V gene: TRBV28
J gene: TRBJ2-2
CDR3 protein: CASWYRIAGGNTGELFF
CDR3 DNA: TGTGCCAGCTGGTACCGAATAGCGGGAGGGAACACCGGGGAGCTGTTTTTT

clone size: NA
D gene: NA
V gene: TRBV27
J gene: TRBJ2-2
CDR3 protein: CASSLLSRSFTGELFF
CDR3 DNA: TGTGCCAGCAGTTTACTTAGCAGAAGTTTCACCGGGGAGCTGTTTTTT

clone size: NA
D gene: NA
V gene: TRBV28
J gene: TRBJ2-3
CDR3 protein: CASKGNTDTQYF
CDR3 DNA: TGTGCCAGCAAAGGGAACACAGATACGCAGTATTTT

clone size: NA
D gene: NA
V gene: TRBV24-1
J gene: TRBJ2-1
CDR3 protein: CATSVWGQGISNEQFF
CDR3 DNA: TGTGCCACCAGTGTGTGGGGCCAGGGGATCAGCAATGAGCAGTTCTTC

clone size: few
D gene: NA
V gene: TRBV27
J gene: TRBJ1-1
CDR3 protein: CASIPLRAGSTEAFF
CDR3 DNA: TGTGCCAGCATTCCGCTTAGGGCAGGGAGCACTGAAGCTTTCTTT

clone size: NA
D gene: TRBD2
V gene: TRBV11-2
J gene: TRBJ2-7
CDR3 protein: CASSLGQTSGVTYEQYF
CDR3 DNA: TGTGCCAGCAGCTTAGGGCAGACTAGCGGGGTTACCTACGAGCAGTACTTC

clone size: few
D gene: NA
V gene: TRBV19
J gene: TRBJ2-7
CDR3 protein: CASSTSDRFYEQYF
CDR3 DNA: TGTGCCAGTAGCACGTCGGACAGATTCTACGAGCAGTACTTC

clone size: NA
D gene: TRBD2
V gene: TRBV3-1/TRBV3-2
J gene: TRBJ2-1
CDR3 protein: CASSQGAGGPRNEQFF
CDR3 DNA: TGTGCCAGCAGCCAAGGGGCGGGAGGGCCTCGCAATGAGCAGTTCTTC

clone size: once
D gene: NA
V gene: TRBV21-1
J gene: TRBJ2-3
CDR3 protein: CASSRTDTQYF
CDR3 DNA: TGTGCCAGCAGCCGCACAGATACGCAGTATTTT

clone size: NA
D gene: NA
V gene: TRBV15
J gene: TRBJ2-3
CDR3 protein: CATSTSFLDRFSPDTQYF
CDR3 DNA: TGTGCCACCAGCACTTCTTTTTTAGACAGGTTTTCGCCAGATACGCAGTATTTT

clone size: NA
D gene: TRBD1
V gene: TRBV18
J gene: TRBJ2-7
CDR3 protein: CASSNDRGGTTTREQYF
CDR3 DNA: TGTGCCAGCTCAAACGACAGGGGTGGCACTACTACTCGCGAGCAGTACTTC

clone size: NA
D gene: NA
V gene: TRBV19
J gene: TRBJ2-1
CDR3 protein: CASRQGSEQFF
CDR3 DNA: TGTGCCAGTAGGCAGGGCTCTGAGCAGTTCTTC

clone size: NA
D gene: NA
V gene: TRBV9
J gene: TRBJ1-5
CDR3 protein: CASSRGGQGQPQHF
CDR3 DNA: TGTGCCAGCAGCAGGGGAGGGCAGGGTCAGCCCCAGCATTTT

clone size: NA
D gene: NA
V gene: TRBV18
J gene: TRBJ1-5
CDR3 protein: CASSPPNQPQHF
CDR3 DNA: TGTGCCAGCTCACCACCCAATCAGCCCCAGCATTTT

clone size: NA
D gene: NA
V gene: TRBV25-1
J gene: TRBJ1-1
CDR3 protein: CASTEGANTEAFF
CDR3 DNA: TGTGCCAGCACCGAAGGGGCGAACACTGAAGCTTTCTTT

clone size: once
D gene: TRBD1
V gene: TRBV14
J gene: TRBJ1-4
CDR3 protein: CASSQSLLTGTNEKLFF
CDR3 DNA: TGTGCCAGCAGCCAATCTCTCTTGACAGGGACTAATGAAAAACTGTTTTTT

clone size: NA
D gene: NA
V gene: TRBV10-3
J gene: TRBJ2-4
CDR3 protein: CAISESQGAEYF
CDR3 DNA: TGTGCCATCAGTGAGTCGCAGGGTGCAGAGTACTTC

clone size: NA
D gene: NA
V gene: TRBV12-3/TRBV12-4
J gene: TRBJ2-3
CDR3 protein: CASTASTDTQYF
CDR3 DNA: TGTGCCAGCACAGCTAGCACAGATACGCAGTATTTT

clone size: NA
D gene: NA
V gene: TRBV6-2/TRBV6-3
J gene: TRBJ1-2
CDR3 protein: CASSSSTAAFGYTF
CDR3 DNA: TGTGCCAGCAGCTCCTCCACCGCTGCCTTTGGCTACACCTTC

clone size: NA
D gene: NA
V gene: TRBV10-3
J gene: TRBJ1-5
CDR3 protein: CAISSSNRVRESQHF
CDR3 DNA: TGTGCCATCTCTTCCTCCAACAGGGTGAGGGAGTCCCAGCATTTT

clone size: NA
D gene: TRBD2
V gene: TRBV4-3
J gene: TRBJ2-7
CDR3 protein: CASSQEYSSGDYEQYF
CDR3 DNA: TGCGCCAGCAGCCAAGAGTACTCTAGCGGGGACTACGAGCAGTACTTC

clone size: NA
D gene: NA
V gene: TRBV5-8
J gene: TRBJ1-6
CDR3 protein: CASSLDTNSPLHF
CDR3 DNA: TGTGCCAGCAGCCTGGATACTAATTCACCCCTCCACTTT

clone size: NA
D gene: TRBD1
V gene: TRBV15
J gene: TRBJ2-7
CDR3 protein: CATSRGTGSNEQYF
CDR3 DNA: TGTGCCACCAGCAGAGGGACAGGGTCCAACGAGCAGTACTTC

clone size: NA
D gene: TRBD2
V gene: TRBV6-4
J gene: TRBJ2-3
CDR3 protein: CASSAGTSAGSTDTQYF
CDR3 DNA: TGTGCCAGCAGTGCCGGGACTAGCGCGGGGAGTACAGATACGCAGTATTTT

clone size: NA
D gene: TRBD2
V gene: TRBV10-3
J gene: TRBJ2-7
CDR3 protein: CAISAGLAGGIYEQYF
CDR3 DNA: TGTGCCATCAGTGCGGGACTAGCGGGAGGGATATACGAGCAGTACTTC

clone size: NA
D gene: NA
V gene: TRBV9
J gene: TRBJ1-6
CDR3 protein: CASSVGTNSPLHF
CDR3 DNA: TGTGCCAGCAGCGTAGGTACGAATTCACCCCTCCACTTT